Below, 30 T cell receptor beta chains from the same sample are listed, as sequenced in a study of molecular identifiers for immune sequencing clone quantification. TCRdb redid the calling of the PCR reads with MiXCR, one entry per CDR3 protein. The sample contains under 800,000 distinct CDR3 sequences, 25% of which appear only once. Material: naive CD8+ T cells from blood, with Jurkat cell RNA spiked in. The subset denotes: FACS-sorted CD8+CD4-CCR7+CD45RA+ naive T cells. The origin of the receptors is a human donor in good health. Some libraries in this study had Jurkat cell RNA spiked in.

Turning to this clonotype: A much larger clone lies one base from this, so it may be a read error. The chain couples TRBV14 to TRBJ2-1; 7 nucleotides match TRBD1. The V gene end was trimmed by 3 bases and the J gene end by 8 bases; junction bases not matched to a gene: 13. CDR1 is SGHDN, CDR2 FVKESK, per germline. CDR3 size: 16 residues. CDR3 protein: CASSQPTGAKYYEQFF. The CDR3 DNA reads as TGTGCCAGCAGCCAGCCCACAGGGGCGAAGTACTATGAGCAGTTCTTC.

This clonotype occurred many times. CDR3 region: CASSKGHDSIDEQFF. As DNA, the CDR3 is TGTGCCAGTAGTAAAGGTCACGACAGCATCGATGAGCAGTTCTTC. The chain is built from TRBV19 and TRBJ2-1; a possible D gene is TRBD1 (5 bases). Germline lookup yields CDR1 LNHDA and CDR2 SQIVND (reference sequence). Between the trimmed V and J ends, which lost 4 bases and 8 bases, there was a span of 18 bases. This CDR3 spans 15 amino acids.

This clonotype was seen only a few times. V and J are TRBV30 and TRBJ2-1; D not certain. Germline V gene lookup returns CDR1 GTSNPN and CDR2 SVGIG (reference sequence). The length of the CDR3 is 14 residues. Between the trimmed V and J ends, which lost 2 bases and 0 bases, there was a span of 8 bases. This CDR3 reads CAWSPPPSYNEQFF. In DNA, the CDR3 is TGTGCCTGGAGTCCCCCCCCCTCCTACAATGAGCAGTTCTTC.

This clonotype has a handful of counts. The CDR3 loop reads CASSSLPASLGGAWTYEQYF. CDR3 sequence (DNA): TGTGCCAGCAGTTCACTACCCGCAAGTTTAGGGGGCGCGTGGACCTACGAGCAGTACTTC. The rearrangement links TRBV6-2 or TRBV6-3 to TRBJ2-7, with TRBD1 matching over 7 bases. CDR1 is MNHEY and CDR2 is SVGEGT in the germline V gene. Trimming at V came to 4 bases and at J to 2 bases, leaving 23 bases not matched to a gene. The CDR3 is 20 residues long.

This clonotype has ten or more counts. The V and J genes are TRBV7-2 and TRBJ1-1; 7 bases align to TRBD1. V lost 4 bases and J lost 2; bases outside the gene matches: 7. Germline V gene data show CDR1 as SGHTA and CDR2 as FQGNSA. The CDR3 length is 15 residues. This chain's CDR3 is CASSWGQNINTEAFF. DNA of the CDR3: TGTGCCAGCAGCTGGGGACAGAACATTAACACTGAAGCTTTCTTT.

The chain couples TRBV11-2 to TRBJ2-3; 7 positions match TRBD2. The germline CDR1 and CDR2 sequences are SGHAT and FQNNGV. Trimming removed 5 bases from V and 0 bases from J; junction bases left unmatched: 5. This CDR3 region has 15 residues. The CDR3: CASSVRGESTDTQYF. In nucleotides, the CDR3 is TGTGCCAGCAGCGTCCGGGGGGAGAGCACAGATACGCAGTATTTT.

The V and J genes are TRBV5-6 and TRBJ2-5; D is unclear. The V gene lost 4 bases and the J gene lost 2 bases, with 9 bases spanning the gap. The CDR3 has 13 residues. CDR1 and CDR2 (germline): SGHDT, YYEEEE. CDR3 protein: CASSPDHQETQYF. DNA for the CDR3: TGTGCCAGCAGCCCGGACCATCAAGAGACCCAGTACTTC.

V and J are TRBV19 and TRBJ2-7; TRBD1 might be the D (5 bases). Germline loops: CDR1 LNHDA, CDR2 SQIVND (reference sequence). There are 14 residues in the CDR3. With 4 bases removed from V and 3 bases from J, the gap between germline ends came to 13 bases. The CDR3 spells CASSKRGSVYEQYF. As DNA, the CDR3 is TGTGCCAGTAGTAAAAGGGGCTCGGTCTACGAGCAGTACTTC.

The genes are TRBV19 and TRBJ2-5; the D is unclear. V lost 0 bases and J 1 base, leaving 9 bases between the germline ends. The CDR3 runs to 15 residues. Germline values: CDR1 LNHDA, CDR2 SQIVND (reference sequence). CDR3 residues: CASSIDDDPQETQYF. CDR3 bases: TGTGCCAGTAGTATAGATGACGACCCCCAAGAGACCCAGTACTTC.

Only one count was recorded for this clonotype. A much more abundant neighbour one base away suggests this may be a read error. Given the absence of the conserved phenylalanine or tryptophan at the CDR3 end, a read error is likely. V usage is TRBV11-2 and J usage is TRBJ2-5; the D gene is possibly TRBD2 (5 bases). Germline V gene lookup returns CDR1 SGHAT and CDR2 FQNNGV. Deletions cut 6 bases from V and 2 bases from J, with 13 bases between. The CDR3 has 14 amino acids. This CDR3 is CASSPLVWQETQYS. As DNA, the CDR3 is TGTGCCAGCAGTCCACTAGTCTGGCAAGAGACCCAGTACTCC.

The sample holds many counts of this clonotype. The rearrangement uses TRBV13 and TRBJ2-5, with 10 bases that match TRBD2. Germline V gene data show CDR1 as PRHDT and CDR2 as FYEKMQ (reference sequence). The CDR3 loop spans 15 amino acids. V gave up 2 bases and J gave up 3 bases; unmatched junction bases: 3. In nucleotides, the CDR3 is TGTGCCAGCAGCTTAAAAGGACTAGCGGAAGAGACCCAGTACTTC. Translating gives CASSLKGLAEETQYF.

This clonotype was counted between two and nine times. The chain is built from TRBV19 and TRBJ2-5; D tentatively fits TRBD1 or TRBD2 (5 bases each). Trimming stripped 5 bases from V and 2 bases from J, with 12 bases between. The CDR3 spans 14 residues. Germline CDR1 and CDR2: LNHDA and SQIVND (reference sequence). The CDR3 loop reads CASSRRGPQETQYF. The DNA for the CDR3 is TGTGCCAGTAGTCGCCGGGGACCACAAGAGACCCAGTACTTC.

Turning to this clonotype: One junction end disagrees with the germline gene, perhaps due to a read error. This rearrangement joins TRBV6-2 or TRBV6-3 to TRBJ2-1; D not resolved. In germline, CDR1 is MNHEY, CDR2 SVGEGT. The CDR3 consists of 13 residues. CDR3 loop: CASKSGGYNVQFF. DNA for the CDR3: TGTGCCAGTAAATCGGGTGGCTACAATGTGCAGTTCTTC.

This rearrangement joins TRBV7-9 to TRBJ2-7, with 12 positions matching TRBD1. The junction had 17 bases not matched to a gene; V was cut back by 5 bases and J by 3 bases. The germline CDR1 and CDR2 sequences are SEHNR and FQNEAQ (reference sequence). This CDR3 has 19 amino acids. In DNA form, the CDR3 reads TGTGCCAGCAGCCCCCGACTGGGACAGGGGGCGCTTGGGATCTACGAGCAGTACTTC. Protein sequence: CASSPRLGQGALGIYEQYF.

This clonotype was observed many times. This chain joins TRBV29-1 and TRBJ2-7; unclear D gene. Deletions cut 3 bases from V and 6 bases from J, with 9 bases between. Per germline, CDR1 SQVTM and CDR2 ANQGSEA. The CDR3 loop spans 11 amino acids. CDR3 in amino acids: CSVEIVGEQYF. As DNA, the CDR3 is TGCAGCGTTGAGATCGTTGGCGAGCAGTACTTC.

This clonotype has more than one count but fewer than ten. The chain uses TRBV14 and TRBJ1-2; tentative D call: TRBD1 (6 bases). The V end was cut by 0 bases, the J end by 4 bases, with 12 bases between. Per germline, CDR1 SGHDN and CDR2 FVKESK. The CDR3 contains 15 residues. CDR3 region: CASSQDGGLVYGYTF. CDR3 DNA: TGTGCCAGCAGCCAAGACGGGGGGCTTGTCTATGGCTACACCTTC.

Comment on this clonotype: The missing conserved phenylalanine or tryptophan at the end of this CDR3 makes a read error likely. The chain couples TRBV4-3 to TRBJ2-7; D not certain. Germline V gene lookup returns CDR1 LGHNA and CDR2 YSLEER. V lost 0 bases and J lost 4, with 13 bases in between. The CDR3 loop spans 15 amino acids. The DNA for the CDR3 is TGCGCCAGCAGCCAAGATTACCTACTGGGGTACGAGCAGTACCTC. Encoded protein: CASSQDYLLGYEQYL.

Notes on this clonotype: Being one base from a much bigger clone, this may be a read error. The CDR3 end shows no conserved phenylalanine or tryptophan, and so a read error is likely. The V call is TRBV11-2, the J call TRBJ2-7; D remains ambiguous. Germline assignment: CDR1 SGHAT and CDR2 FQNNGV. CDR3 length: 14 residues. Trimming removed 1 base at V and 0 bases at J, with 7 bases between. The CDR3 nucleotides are TGTGCCAGCAGCTTAGCCCCAGGCTCCTACGAGCAGTACCTC. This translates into CASSLAPGSYEQYL.

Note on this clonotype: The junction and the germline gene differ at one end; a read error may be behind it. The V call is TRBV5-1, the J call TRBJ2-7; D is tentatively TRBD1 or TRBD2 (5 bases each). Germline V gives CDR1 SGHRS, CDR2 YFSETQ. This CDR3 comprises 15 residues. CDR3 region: CASSLGAGSTYKQYF. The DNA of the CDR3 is TGCGCCAGCAGCTTGGGGGCAGGGAGCACCTACAAGCAGTACTTC. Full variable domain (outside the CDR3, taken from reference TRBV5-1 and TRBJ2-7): KAGVTQTPRYLIKTRGQQVTLSCSPISGHRSVSWYQQTPGQGLQFLFEYFSETQRNKGNFPGRFSGRQFSNSRSEMNVSTLELGDSALYLCASSLGAGSTYKQYFGPGTRLTVT.

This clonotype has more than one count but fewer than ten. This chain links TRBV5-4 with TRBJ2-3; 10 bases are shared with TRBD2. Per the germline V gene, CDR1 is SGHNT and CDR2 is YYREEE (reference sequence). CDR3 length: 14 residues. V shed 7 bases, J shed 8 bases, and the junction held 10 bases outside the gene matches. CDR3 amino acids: CASRTSGSVGTQYF. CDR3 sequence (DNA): TGTGCCAGCCGGACTAGCGGCTCGGTAGGTACGCAGTATTTT.

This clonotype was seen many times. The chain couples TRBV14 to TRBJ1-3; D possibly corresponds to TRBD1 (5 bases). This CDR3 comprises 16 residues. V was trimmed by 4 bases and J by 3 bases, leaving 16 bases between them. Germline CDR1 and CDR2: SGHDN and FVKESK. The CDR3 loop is CASSPNRGILGNTIYF. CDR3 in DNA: TGTGCCAGCAGCCCAAACCGGGGGATCCTTGGAAACACCATATATTTT.

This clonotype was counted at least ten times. The CDR3 here is CASSSGQQINTEAFF. The CDR3 DNA reads TGTGCCAGCAGCTCCGGACAGCAAATCAACACTGAAGCTTTCTTT. The J gene is TRBJ1-1, the V gene TRBV5-6; D is perhaps TRBD1 (6 bases). Germline assignment: CDR1 SGHDT and CDR2 YYEEEE. V lost 3 bases and J lost 2, with 14 bases in between. CDR3 length equals 15 residues.

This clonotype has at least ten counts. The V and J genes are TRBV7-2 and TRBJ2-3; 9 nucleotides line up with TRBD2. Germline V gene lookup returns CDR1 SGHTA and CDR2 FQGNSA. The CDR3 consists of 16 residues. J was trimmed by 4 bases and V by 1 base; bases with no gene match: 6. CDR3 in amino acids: CASSLVAGGPPDTQYF. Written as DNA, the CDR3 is TGTGCCAGCAGCTTAGTGGCGGGGGGGCCCCCAGATACGCAGTATTTT.

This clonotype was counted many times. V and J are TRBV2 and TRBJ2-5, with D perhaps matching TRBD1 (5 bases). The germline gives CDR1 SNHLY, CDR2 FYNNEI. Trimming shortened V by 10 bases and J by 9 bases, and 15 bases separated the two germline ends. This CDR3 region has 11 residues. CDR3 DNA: TGTGCCACCCAGGTCCTGGGGCCCCAGTACTTC. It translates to CATQVLGPQYF.

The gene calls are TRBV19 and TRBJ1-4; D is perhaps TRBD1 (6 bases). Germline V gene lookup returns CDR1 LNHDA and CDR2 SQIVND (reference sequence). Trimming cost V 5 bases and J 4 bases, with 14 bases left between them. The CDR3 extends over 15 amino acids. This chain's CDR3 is CASSPSGAHNEKLFF. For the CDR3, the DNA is TGTGCCAGTAGTCCGTCAGGGGCGCATAATGAAAAACTGTTTTTT. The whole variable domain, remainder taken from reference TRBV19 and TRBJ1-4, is DGGITQSPKYLFRKEGQNVTLSCEQNLNHDAMYWYRQDPGQGLRLIYYSQIVNDFQKGDIAEGYSVSREKKESFPLTVTSAQKNPTAFYLCASSPSGAHNEKLFFGSGTQLSVL.

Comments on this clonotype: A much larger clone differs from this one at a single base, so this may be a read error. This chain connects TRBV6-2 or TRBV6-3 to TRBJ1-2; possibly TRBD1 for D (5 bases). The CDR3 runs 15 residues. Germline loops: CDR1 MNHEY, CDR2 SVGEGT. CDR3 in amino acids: CAGSYPDTSPYGYTF. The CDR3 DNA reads TGTGCCGGCAGTTACCCGGACACTAGTCCCTATGGCTACACCTTC.

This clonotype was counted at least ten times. In nucleotides, the CDR3 is TGCGCCAGCAGCCAAGGCGCTCTGGGGGATGAGCAGTTCTTC. Translating gives CASSQGALGDEQFF. The rearrangement links TRBV4-1 to TRBJ2-1; D may match TRBD1 or TRBD2 (5 bases each). V was cut by 1 base and J by 8 bases, with 12 bases left in between. Germline V gives CDR1 MGHRA, CDR2 YSYEKL. The CDR3 loop spans 14 amino acids.

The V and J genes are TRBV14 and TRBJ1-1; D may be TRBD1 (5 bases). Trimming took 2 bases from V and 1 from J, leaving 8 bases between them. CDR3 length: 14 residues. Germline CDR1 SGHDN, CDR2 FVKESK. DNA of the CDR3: TGTGCCAGCAGCCAACTAGGGGAGAACACTGAAGCTTTCTTT. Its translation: CASSQLGENTEAFF.

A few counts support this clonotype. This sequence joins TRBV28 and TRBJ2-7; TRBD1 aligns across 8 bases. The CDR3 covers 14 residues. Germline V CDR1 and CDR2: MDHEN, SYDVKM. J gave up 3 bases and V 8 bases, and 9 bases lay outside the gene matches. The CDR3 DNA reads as TGTGCCAGCGCTACCCAGACAGGGGTCTACGAGCAGTACTTC. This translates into CASATQTGVYEQYF.

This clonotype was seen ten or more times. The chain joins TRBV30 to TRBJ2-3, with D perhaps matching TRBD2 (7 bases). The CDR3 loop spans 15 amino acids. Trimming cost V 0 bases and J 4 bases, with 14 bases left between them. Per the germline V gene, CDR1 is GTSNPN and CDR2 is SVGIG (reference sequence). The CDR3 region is CAWSVLGGPADTQYF. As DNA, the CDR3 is TGTGCCTGGAGTGTACTCGGGGGGCCAGCAGATACGCAGTATTTT.